This entry features one T cell receptor beta chain sequence. Its target is not known. The data derive from a study of chemoradiotherapy in HPV16-positive cancers. Study results and caveats: Candidate HPV-specific clones and E7-related TCR motifs grew in tumor during treatment. HPV-responsive T-cell expansion during chemoradiotherapy was linked to improved recurrence-free survival in HPV16-positive patients.

Assay: immunoSEQ multiplex PCR; the TCRdb copy retains only in-frame clones and omits some. This table holds more than 10,000 clones, about 90% found once. This CDR3 region has 14 residues. CDR1 and CDR2 (germline): MNHEY, SVGAGI. V was trimmed by 6 bases and J by 2 bases, leaving 13 bases between them. This sequence joins TRBV6-5 and TRBJ1-1, with D uncertain. Material: blood, obtained from a patient who underwent chemoradiotherapy. The clonotype originates from a human donor with HPV-associated anogenital cancer. The CDR3 DNA reads TGTGCCAGCAGCCCCGTTCAGATAAACACTGAAGCTTTCTTT. Amino acid sequence: CASSPVQINTEAFF.